This TCR beta chain came from a study of blood T cell repertoires in COVID-19. Background on the study: Spain, Italy and the United States supplied samples that represented acute and convalescent COVID-19. Sample material is recorded as cDNA or gDNA derived from T cells, B-cell-depleted T cells, or PBMCs.

Per the authors' pipeline: Estimated nucleated cell counts came from reference gene primer amplification. The protocol was immunoSEQ multiplex PCR, while the TCRdb copy is restricted to in-frame clones and leaves out a portion. V, J and clone size reflect that table, while D and trimming were determined from the DNA. The table has 150,000 to 200,000 clones, around 85% seen once. The V gene's germline CDR1 is MDHEN and CDR2 SYDVKM. CDR3 length: 14 residues. Trimming shortened V by 2 bases and J by 10 bases, and 12 bases separated the two germline ends. The receptor was derived from an older woman with acute or convalescent COVID-19. Sequencing was carried out using peripheral blood. This rearrangement joins TRBV28 to TRBJ1-6; possible D gene TRBD1, 6 bases. The chain's CDR3 is CASSLLQGESPLHF. DNA for the CDR3: TGTGCCAGCAGTTTACTACAGGGTGAATCACCCCTCCACTTT.